This TCR beta chain emerged from a study of vaccination and CD4 T cells after COVID-19. Overall study: Control cultures, each given a CEFX pool, an HIV-1 Nef pool, or no peptide, were included.

Details on this clonotype: Its antigen remains unidentified. One end of the junction is discordant with germline, which a read error may explain.

The sample's treatment: roughly 11-day PBMC culture with coronavirus spike peptide pools or control peptides (ViraFEST assay). With roughly 10 ug/ml peptide pools and approximately 9.6 IU/ml IL-2, PBMCs were cultured at some 2.2 million per well. The CDR3 runs 14 residues. Germline CDR1 is SGHVS and CDR2 is FQNEAQ. Researchers used the Oncomine TCR Beta short-read assay to sequence DNA from cultured CD4+ T cells. In TCRdb, the PCR reads were re-called with MiXCR into one record per CDR3 protein. The sample lists about 20,000 distinct CDR3 sequences, 40% occurring once. V is TRBV7-8 and J is TRBJ1-1, with 7 bases fitting TRBD1. The TCR comes from a human donor who had recovered from COVID-19. The material was CD4+ T cells from blood, cultured in vitro, obtained after SARS-CoV-2 vaccination. CDR3 sequence reads: CVSSWRQGRAEAFF. In nucleotides, the CDR3 is TGTGTCAGCAGCTGGAGACAGGGACGCGCTGAAGCTTTCTTT.